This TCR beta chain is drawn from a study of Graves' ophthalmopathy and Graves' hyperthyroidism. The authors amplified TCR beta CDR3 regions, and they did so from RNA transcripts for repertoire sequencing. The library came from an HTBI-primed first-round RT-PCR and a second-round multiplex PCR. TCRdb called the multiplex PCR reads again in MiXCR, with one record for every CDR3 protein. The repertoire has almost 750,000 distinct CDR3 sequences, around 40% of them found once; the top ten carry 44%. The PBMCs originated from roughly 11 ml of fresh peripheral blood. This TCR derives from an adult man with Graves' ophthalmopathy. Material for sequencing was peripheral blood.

The CDR3, as DNA: TGTGCCAGTAGTACCCTGGGATCTGGGGCCAACGAGCAGTACTTC. Its translation: CASSTLGSGANEQYF. This chain links TRBV19 with TRBJ2-7; a weak D match, TRBD1 (5 bases). The CDR3 sequence is 15 residues long. V lost 4 bases, J lost 5 bases, and 18 bases lay in between. Germline CDR1 and CDR2: LNHDA and SQIVND (reference sequence).